The sequence of this T cell receptor beta chain was determined in a study of T cell responses to AZD1222 COVID-19 vaccine. The study's findings and limits: Reports indicate that nearly half of spike-specific TCRs are directed at unmutated variant regions. It should be noted that donors were predominantly white British and more often female, and clonal diversity was possibly underestimated.

V was pared by 0 bases and J by 4 bases, with 10 bases between. Germline V gene data show CDR1 as SGHRS and CDR2 as YFSETQ. The CDR3 runs 15 residues. Method: immunoSEQ multiplex PCR; TCRdb's copy keeps in-frame clones and lacks some. The data show roughly 150,000 clones, about 90% seen once. Points on this clone: What it binds is not known.

The receptor's source is an adult who received the AZD1222 COVID-19 vaccine. V gene TRBV5-1 combines with J gene TRBJ1-4; TRBD1 might be the D (6 bases). Sequenced here: peripheral blood, sampled 28 days after the second AZD1222 dose. CDR3 bases: TGCGCCAGCAGCTTGGGGGGGCTCAATAATGAAAAACTGTTTTTT. It yields the protein CASSLGGLNNEKLFF. Supplemented by reference TRBV5-1 and TRBJ1-4, the full variable domain reads KAGVTQTPRYLIKTRGQQVTLSCSPISGHRSVSWYQQTPGQGLQFLFEYFSETQRNKGNFPGRFSGRQFSNSRSEMNVSTLELGDSALYLCASSLGGLNNEKLFFGSGTQLSVL.